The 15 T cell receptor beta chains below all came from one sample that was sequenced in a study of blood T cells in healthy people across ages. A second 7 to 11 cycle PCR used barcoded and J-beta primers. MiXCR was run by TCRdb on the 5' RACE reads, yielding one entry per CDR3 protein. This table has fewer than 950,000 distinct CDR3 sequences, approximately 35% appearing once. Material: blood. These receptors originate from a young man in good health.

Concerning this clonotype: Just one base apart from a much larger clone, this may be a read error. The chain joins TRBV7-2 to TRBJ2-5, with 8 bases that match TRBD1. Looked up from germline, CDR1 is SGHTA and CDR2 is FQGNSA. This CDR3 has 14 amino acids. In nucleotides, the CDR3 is TGTGCCAGCAGCGTAGCAGGGGGCGAAGAGACCCAGTACTTC. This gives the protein CASSVAGGEETQYF.

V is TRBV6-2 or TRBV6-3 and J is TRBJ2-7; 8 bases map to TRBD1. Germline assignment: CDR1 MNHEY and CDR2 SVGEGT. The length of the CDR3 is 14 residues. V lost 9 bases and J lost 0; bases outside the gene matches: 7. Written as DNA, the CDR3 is TGTGCCAGTACCGGACAGGGTCCCTCCTACGAGCAGTACTTC. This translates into CASTGQGPSYEQYF.

The CDR3 coding sequence is TGTGCCAGCAGGGAGACTAGCTATAATGAGCAGTTCTTC. This encodes CASRETSYNEQFF. This sequence joins TRBV2 and TRBJ2-1; 7 bases map to TRBD2. The junction had 6 bases not matched to a gene; V was cut back by 6 bases and J by 7 bases. The CDR3 totals 13 residues. CDR1 is SNHLY and CDR2 is FYNNEI in the germline V gene.

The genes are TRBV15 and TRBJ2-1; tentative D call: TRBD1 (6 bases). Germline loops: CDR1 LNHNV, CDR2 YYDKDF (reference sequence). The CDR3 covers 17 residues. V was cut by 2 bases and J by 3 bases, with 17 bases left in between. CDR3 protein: CATSRSVTGFVYNEQFF. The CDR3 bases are TGTGCCACCAGCAGAAGCGTAACAGGGTTCGTCTACAATGAGCAGTTCTTC.

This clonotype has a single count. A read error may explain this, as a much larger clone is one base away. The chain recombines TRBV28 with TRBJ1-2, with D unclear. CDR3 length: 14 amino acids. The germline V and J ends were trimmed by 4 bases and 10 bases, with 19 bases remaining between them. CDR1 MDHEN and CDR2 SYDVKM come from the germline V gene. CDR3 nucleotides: TGTGCCAGCAGTTCCCCCCGCCGGCGGATCTACTACACCTTC. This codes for CASSSPRRRIYYTF.

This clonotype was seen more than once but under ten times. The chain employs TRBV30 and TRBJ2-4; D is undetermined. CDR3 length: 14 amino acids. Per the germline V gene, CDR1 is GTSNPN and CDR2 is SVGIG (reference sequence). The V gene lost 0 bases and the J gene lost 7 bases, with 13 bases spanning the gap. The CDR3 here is CAWSVMESENIQYF. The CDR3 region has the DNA TGTGCCTGGAGTGTAATGGAGTCTGAGAACATTCAGTACTTC.

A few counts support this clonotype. CDR3 coding DNA: TGTGCCAGCAGTTTAAGCGGGGGACTGTTGGCCGGGGAGCTGTTTTTT. Its translation is CASSLSGGLLAGELFF. The chain uses TRBV12-3 or TRBV12-4 and TRBJ2-2; TRBD2 agrees at 8 bases. J lost 6 bases, V lost 2 bases, and 8 bases had no gene match. This CDR3 has 16 residues.

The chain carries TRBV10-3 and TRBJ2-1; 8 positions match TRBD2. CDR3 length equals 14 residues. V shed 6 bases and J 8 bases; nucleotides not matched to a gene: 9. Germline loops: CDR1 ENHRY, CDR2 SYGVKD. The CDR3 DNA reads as TGTGCCATCAGAGCCGGGACTAGTGTCGATGAGCAGTTCTTC. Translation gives CAIRAGTSVDEQFF.

For the CDR3, the DNA is TGTGCCAGCAGCCACACAGCCTCTGGAAACACCATATATTTT. Translated, it gives CASSHTASGNTIYF. This sequence joins TRBV3-1 and TRBJ1-3; no definite D call. This CDR3 has 14 amino acids. The germline V gene has CDR1 LGHDT and CDR2 YNNKEL (reference sequence). V was clipped by 3 bases and J by 0 bases, with 6 bases between them. Together with reference TRBV3-1 and TRBJ1-3, the CDR3 gives the full variable domain: DTAVSQTPKYLVTQMGNDKSIKCEQNLGHDTMYWYKQDSKKFLKIMFSYNNKELIINETVPNRFSPKSPDKAHLNLHINSLELGDSAVYFCASSHTASGNTIYFGEGSWLTVV.

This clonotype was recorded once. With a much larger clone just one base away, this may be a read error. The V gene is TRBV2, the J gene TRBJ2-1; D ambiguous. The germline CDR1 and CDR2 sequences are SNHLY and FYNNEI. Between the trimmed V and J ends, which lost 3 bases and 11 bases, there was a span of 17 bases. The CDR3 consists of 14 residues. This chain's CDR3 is CASSDQEYNHKQFF. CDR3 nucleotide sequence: TGTGCCAGCAGTGACCAGGAGTATAACCATAAGCAGTTCTTC.

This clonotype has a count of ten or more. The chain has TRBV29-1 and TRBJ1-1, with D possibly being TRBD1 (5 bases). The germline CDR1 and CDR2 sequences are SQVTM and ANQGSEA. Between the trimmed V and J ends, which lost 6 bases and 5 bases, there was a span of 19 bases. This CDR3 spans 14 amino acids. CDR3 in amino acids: CSVDGMGVGTEAFF. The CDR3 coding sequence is TGCAGCGTCGATGGAATGGGGGTAGGAACTGAAGCTTTCTTT. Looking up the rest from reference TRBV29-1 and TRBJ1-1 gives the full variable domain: SAVISQKPSRDICQRGTSLTIQCQVDSQVTMMFWYRQQPGQSLTLIATANQGSEATYESGFVIDKFPISRPNLTFSTLTVSNMSPEDSSIYLCSVDGMGVGTEAFFGQGTRLTVV.

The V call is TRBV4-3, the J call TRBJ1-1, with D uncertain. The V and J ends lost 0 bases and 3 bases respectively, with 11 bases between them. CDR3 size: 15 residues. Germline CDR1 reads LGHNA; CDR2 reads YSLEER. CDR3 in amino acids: CASSQESRPDTEAFF. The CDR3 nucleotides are TGCGCCAGCAGCCAAGAAAGTAGACCCGACACTGAAGCTTTCTTT.

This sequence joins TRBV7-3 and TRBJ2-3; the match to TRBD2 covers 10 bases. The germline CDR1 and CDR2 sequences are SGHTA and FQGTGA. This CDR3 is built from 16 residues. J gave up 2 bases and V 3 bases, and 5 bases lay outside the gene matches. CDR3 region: CASSFWTSGDTDTQYF. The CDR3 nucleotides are TGTGCCAGCAGCTTTTGGACTAGCGGCGACACAGATACGCAGTATTTT.

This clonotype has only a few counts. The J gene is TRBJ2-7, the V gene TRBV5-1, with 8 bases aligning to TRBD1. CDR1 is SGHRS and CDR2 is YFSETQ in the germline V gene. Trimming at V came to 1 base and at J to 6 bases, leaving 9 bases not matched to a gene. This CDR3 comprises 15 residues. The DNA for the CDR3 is TGCGCCAGCAGCTTGCCGTGGACAGGGAGTAGCGAGCAGTACTTC. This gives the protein CASSLPWTGSSEQYF.

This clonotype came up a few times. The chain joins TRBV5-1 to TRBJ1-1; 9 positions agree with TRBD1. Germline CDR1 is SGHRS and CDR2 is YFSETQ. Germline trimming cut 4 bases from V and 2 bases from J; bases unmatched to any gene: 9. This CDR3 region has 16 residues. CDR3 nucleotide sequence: TGCGCCAGCAGCCCAGGCCGGGACAGGGTCAACACTGAAGCTTTCTTT. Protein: CASSPGRDRVNTEAFF.